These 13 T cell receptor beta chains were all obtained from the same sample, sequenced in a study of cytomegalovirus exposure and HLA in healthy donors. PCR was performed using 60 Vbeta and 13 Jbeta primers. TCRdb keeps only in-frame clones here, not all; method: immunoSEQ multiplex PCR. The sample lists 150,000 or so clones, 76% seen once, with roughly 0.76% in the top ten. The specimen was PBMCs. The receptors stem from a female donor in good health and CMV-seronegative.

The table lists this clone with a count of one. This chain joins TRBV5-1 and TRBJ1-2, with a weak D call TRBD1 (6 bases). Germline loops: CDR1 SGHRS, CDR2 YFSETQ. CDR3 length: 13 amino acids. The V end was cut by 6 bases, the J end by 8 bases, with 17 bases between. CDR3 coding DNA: TGCGCCAGCAACGAAGGGGGGGAAGGAGGCTACACCTTC. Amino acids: CASNEGGEGGYTF.

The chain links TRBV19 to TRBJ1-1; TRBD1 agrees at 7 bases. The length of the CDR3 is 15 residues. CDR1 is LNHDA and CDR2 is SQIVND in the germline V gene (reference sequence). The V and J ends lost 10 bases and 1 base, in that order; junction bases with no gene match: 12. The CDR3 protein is CAIRLEGASNTEAFF. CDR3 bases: TGTGCCATACGACTGGAGGGGGCGTCGAACACTGAAGCTTTCTTT.

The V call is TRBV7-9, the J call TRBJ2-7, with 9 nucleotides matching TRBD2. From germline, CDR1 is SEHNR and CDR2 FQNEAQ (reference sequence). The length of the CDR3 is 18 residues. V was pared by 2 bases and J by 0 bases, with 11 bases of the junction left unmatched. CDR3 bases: TGTGCCAGCAGCTTACTGTATCTAGCGGGGATTACCTCCTACGAGCAGTACTTC. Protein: CASSLLYLAGITSYEQYF.

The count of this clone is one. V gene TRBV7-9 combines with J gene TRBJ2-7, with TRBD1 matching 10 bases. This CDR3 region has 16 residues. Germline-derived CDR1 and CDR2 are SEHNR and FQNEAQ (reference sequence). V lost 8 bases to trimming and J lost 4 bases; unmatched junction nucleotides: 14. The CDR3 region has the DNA TGTGCCAGCGGTCCCGGGACAGGGGTTCAGAGTTACGAGCAGTACTTC. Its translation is CASGPGTGVQSYEQYF.

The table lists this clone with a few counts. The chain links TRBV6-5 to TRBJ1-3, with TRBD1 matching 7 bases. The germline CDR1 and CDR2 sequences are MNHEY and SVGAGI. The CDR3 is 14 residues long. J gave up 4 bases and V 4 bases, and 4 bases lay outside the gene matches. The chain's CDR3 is CASSLGQEGNTIYF. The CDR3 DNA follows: TGTGCCAGCAGTTTAGGACAGGAGGGAAACACCATATATTTT.

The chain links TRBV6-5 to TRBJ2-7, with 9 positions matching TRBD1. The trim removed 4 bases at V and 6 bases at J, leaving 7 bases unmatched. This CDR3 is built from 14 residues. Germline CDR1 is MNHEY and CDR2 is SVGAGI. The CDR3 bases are TGTGCCAGCAGTTCCGGGACAGGGAGGCGCGAGCAGTACTTC. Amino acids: CASSSGTGRREQYF.

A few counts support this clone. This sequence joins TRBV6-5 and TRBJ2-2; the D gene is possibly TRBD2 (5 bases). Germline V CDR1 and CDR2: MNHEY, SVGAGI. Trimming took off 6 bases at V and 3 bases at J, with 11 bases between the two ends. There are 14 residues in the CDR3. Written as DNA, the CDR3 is TGTGCCAGCAGGGGTATCGGGGACACCGGGGAGCTGTTTTTT. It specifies CASRGIGDTGELFF.

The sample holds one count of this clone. Written as DNA, the CDR3 is TGTGCCAGCAGCCTAAGCGGGAGCTCCTCGATTGAGCAGTTCTTC. Translation gives CASSLSGSSSIEQFF. The chain couples TRBV7-2 to TRBJ2-1, with TRBD2 identical over 8 bases. CDR3 length equals 15 residues. With 5 bases clipped from V and 9 bases from J, the junction kept 12 bases outside the gene matches. Germline V gene data show CDR1 as SGHTA and CDR2 as FQGNSA.

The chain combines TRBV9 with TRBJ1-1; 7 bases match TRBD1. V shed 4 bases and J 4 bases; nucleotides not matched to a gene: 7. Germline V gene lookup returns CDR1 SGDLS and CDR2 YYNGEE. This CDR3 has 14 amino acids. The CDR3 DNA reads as TGTGCCAGCAGCCCGCCCCGGGACAGCACTGAAGCTTTCTTT. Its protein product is CASSPPRDSTEAFF. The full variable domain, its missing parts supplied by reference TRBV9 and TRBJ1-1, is DSGVTQTPKHLITATGQRVTLRCSPRSGDLSVYWYQQSLDQGLQFLIQYYNGEERAKGNILERFSAQQFPDLHSELNLSSLELGDSALYFCASSPPRDSTEAFFGQGTRLTVV.

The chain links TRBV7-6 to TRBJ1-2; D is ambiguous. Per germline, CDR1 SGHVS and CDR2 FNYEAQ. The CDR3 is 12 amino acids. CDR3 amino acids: CGRESFPGGYTF. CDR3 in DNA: TGTGGCCGGGAGTCCTTTCCCGGGGGCTACACCTTC.

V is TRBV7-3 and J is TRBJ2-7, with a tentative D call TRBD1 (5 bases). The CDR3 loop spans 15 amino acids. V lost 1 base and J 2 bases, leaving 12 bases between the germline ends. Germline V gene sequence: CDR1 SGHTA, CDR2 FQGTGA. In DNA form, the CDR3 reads TGTGCCAGCAGCTTAAGGCAGGGCCTCACCTACGAGCAGTACTTC. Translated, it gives CASSLRQGLTYEQYF.

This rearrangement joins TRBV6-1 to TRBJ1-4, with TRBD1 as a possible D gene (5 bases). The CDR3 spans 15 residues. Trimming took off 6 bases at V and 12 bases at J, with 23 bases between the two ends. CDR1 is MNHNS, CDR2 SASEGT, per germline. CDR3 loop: CASRGQVSPVVELFF. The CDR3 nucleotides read TGTGCCAGCAGGGGGCAGGTGTCCCCCGTGGTAGAACTGTTTTTT.

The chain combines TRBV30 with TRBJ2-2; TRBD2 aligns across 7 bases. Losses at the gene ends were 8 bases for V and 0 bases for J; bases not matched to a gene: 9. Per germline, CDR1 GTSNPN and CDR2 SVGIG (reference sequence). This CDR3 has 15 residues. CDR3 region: CAGGRGGTNTGELFF. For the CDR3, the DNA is TGTGCCGGGGGGAGGGGCGGGACGAACACCGGGGAGCTGTTTTTT. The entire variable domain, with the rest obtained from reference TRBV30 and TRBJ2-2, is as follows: SQTIHQWPATLVQPVGSPLSLECTVEGTSNPNLYWYRQAAGRGLQLLFYSVGIGQISSEVPQNLSASRPQDRQFILSSKKLLLSDSGFYLCAGGRGGTNTGELFFGEGSRLTVL.